This T cell receptor beta chain was sequenced for a study of beta chain features in type 1 diabetes (dated by TCRdb to about 2018). Study-wide context: Patients and healthy donors did not differ in mean age, gender distribution, total cell number or subset yield. A total of 85 million to 140 million sorted cells were examined across all samples, and a strong correlation was observed between cell number per subset and RNA yield. The study compared TCRB repertoires of sorted circulating CD4+ T cell subsets between recently diagnosed type 1 diabetes patients and matched healthy donors. Naive and central memory subsets were obtained from all 28 donors, but regulatory and stem cell-like memory subsets were isolated from only 8 patients and about eight healthy donors. Broad study findings and their caveats: At VDJ recombination sites, patients with type 1 diabetes made fewer insertions and deleted more nucleotides, a pattern implying thymic rearrangement abnormalities. The naive, central memory and regulatory TCRB repertoires appeared to resemble one another more closely among patients than among healthy donors. Because cDNA rather than genomic DNA was sequenced, highly expressing activated cells could have been over-represented, although no difference in activation and CD3 levels was found between groups. In all four CD4+ subsets, TCRB CDR3 length was moderately but significantly shorter in type 1 diabetes patients. Because the HLA sub-analyses included only small numbers of individuals, any influence of HLA type on TCRB rearrangement was left unresolved. Shorter templates might be favored by PCR, yet because patient and control samples were amplified and corrected together, any such skew would affect both groups equally.

Including the terminal cysteine and phenylalanine, the CDR3 comprises 15 residues. The only DNA kept is the CDR3, 45 bases in frame from the first base. The germline V gene encodes CDR1 KGHSH and CDR2 LQKENI. The V end loses 1 base and the J end loses 4 bases, and a stretch of 11 bases separates them. The entire isolated RNA was reverse transcribed using the High Capacity cDNA Reverse Transcription Kit, and thus expressed TCRB transcripts were sequenced. Naive, central memory and regulatory T cell samples underwent deep immunoSEQ sequencing, averaging around 4 million total reads per sample. Sorted cells were lysed in RLT buffer, and RNA was extracted using DNase-treated RNeasy Micro or Mini kits according to cell number. To prevent cross-contamination, each cell subset was processed individually, whereas patient and healthy donor samples were processed jointly. TCRB sequences were amplified from cDNA with the immunoSEQ multiplex PCR, producing 87-bp fragments spanning the CDR3 region. Amplicons were sequenced on the Illumina HiSeq platform. The published analysis was carried out like this. PCR bias was computationally corrected using synthetic template baselines, reads within Hamming distance 2 were collapsed, and singletons that could not be merged were discarded. Reads were aligned to IMGT to assign V, D and J genes, CDR3 length, and insertions or deletions at six rearrangement sites. Within each subset, clonotype counts were normalized to sorted cell number, after which true diversity and Gini coefficients were computed with the tcR R package. The overlap coefficient, calculated on TCRB nucleotide sequences, was used to quantify repertoire sharing. As a proxy for the pre-selection repertoire, out-of-frame TCRB sequences from naive cells were analyzed. TCRdb's version of the immuneACCESS table is confined to in-frame rearrangements and falls short of the full clone set. An unresolved V gene accounts for under half of the shortfall where checked; the remainder is of unknown origin. The V and J calls and the clone size are those of that table, but D and trimming were determined from the DNA. The sample table shows under 950,000 clones, and 17% are seen once. 0.02% to 0.025% of the sample is in the top ten clones.

A single peripheral blood draw of around 0.11 L on average was collected from each donor into heparinised tubes. A BD FACSAria II was used to sort naive, central memory, regulatory and stem cell-like memory CD4+ T cells with a panel that included CD45RO, CCR7, CD25, CD127, CD95 and CD27. Purity was above 98% for every sorted population. PBMCs were separated immediately by Lymphoprep density gradient centrifugation and were stained directly, without being cultured. Samples were stained and sorted in pairs, with one healthy donor and one patient per experiment, so that batch effects were minimized. This clone was picked up a small number of times. Its antigen remains unidentified. No much larger clone is present one base from it, and per-base qualities are unavailable.

The sequence came from a young woman in good health. The sequencing sample was made of naive CD4+ T cells from blood. Sample cell subset or site, as interpreted from the label and publication: true naive CD4+ T cells. The rearrangement combines TRBV18 with TRBJ2-1; the D gene remains uncertain. The CDR3 reads CASSPQSVGYNEQFF. The base sequence is TGTGCCAGCTCACCACAGTCGGTTGGGTACAATGAGCAGTTCTTC.